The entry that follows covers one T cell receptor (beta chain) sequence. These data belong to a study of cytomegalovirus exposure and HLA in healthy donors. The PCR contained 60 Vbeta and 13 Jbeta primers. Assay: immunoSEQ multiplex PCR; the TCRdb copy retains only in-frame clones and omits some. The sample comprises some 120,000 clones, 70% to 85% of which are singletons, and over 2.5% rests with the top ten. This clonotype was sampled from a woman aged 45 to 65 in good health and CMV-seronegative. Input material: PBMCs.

In DNA form, the CDR3 reads TGTGCCAGTAGGACAGGGCGCTACAATGAGCAGTTCTTC. Translation: CASRTGRYNEQFF. The rearrangement links TRBV19 to TRBJ2-1, with TRBD1 identical over 7 bases. This CDR3 spans 13 amino acids. Germline trimming cut 6 bases from V and 3 bases from J; bases unmatched to any gene: 2. Germline CDR1 is LNHDA and CDR2 is SQIVND (reference sequence).